Included here is one T cell receptor (beta chain) sequence, with context. In the authors' methods: Amplification of reference gene primers provided the estimated nucleated cell counts. Assay: immunoSEQ multiplex PCR; the TCRdb copy retains only in-frame clones and omits some. V, J and clone size are taken as reported in that table, and D and trimming were inferred from the DNA itself. This table has roughly 40,000 clones, over 75% appearing once. The germline gives CDR1 SGDLS, CDR2 YYNGEE. Trimming took off 0 bases at V and 5 bases at J, with 8 bases between the two ends. The length of the CDR3 is 14 residues. These data belong to a study of blood T cell repertoires in COVID-19. Turning to the study itself: Spain, Italy and the United States supplied samples that represented acute and convalescent COVID-19. T cells, B-cell-depleted T cells, or PBMCs supplied cDNA or gDNA.

The sequenced material came from peripheral blood. V is TRBV9 and J is TRBJ2-2; D perhaps matches TRBD2 (5 bases). This sequence was found in a woman in her seventies with acute or convalescent COVID-19. The CDR3 DNA reads as TGTGCCAGCAGCGTAGAAGCGGAGACCGGGGAGCTGTTTTTT. Amino acid sequence: CASSVEAETGELFF.